Sequencing of this T cell receptor beta chain was carried out in a study of T cell responses to AZD1222 COVID-19 vaccine (dated by TCRdb to the early 2020s). Describing the broader study: A total of 230 to 250 trial participants underwent TCR sequencing, of whom 200 to 220 received two doses of AZD1222 and some 26 received two doses of the MenACWY control vaccine. Enrollment into the trials was organized by age into subgroups of 18-55, 56-69 and 70-plus years, and those subgroups contained 148, 28 and 57 TCR-sequenced participants, respectively. What the work shows at the level of the full study, not this receptor alone: Because no day 14 peak-response samples were available, repertoires were characterized only after the peak T cell response. Participants were mostly white British and included more females than males, and it was suggested by the authors that clonal diversity may have been underestimated. Spike-specific TCR breadth and depth rose significantly after two AZD1222 doses compared with day 0 and with MenACWY recipients. CD4 TCRs associated with the vaccine covered the entire spike protein, and the dominant responses were in regions 160-218 and 743-854. Reportedly, close to half of the unique spike-specific TCRs recognized epitopes lying outside the regions that are mutated in the B.1.351 and B.1.1.7 variants. Conclusions about previously exposed vaccinees are limited, since just five or six AZD1222 recipients were seropositive for SARS-CoV-2 at baseline. The 56-69-year group was small, and its depth increase did not reach significance, likely because of low power.

Concerning this clone: The antigen it binds to is not known. The sample holds no much larger clone one base away, and base qualities are not on file.

The CDR3 regions of human TCRbeta chains were analyzed by immunosequencing. As for how the authors treated the data: TCRs in the repertoires were matched against a reference library of SARS-CoV-2-specific TCRs that had been generated with the MIRA antigen-specificity platform. Breadth was defined as the fraction of unique TCRs that were SARS-CoV-2-associated. Depth was defined as the fraction of total T cells that were SARS-CoV-2-associated. Each spike-specific TCR was assigned to its reactive spike region and to a CD4 or CD8 class using the MIRA data. Log10-transformed breadth and depth values were compared by one-way ANOVA with Sidak's multiple comparisons tests. In its TCRdb copy, this immuneACCESS table keeps in-frame sequences only and misses some clones. Where compared with another copy, unresolved V genes explain less than half of these, and the others have no known cause. V and J calls and clone size come straight from that table; D and trimming were deduced from the DNA. Present in this sample are about 150,000 clones, around nine tenths of which were seen just once. The ten largest clonotypes hold less than 1.3% of the sample.

From cysteine to phenylalanine, the CDR3 is 15 amino acids long. CDR3 DNA only is kept here, 45 bases in frame from base 1. V drops 4 bases and J drops 0 bases, leaving 11 bases in between. The germline V gene supplies CDR1 SGHVS and CDR2 FNYEAQ. What this sample's time point label stands for: about 28 days (+/-7) after the second vaccine dose. AZD1222 recipients whose second dose came at about 4 weeks and those whose second dose came at about 12 weeks were combined into one group, since spike-specific TCR depth and breadth did not differ between the two schedules. Vaccinee samples came from UK trials COV001 and COV002, including a single-blind randomized controlled phase 2/3 trial of AZD1222 (ChAdOx1 nCoV-19) in healthy adults. Trial participant PBMC samples were collected at day 0 and day 28 after the second dose for TCRbeta chain sequencing.

The source of this sequence is an adult who received the AZD1222 COVID-19 vaccine. Sequenced here: peripheral blood, sampled 28 days after the second AZD1222 dose. The rearrangement combines TRBV7-6 with TRBJ2-3; the best D guess is TRBD1, with 5 bases matching. The DNA sequence is TGTGCCAGCAGCTCGACAGCCTACAGCACAGATACGCAGTATTTT. It specifies CASSSTAYSTDTQYF.